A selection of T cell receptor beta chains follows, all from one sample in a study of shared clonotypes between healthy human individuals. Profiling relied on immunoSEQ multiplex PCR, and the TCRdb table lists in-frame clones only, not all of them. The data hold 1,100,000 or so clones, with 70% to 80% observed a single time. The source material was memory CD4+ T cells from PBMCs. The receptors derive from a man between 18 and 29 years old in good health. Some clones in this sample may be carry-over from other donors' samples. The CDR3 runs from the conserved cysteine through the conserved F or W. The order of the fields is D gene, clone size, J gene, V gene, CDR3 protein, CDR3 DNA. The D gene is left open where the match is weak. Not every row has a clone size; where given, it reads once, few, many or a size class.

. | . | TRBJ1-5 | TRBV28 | CASLRGNNQPQHF | TGTGCCAGCCTACGTGGAAACAATCAGCCCCAGCATTTT
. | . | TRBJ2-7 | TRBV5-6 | CASSVISVYEQYF | TGTGCCAGCAGCGTGATTAGCGTCTACGAGCAGTACTTC
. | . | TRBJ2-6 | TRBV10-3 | CAARRGTGANVLTF | TGTGCCGCCAGGAGGGGGACGGGGGCCAACGTCCTGACTTTC
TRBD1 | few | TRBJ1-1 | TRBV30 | CAWKTGQMNTEAFF | TGTGCCTGGAAAACGGGACAGATGAACACTGAAGCTTTCTTT
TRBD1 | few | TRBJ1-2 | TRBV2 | CASSATPDRGRGYGYTF | TGTGCCAGCAGTGCGACGCCGGACAGGGGGCGCGGGTATGGCTACACCTTC
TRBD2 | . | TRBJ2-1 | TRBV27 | CASSFFGTSVNEQFF | TGTGCCAGCAGTTTTTTTGGGACTAGCGTCAATGAGCAGTTCTTC
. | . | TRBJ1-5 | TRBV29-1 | CSVESGTNQPQHF | TGCAGCGTTGAATCCGGGACCAATCAGCCCCAGCATTTT
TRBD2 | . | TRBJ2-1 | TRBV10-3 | CAIREGLAAYNEQFF | TGTGCCATCAGGGAGGGACTAGCGGCCTACAATGAGCAGTTCTTC
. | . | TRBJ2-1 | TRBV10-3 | CAISGRDEQFF | TGTGCCATCAGTGGCAGGGATGAGCAGTTCTTC
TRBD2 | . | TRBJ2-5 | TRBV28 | CASSPRQGGWGETQYF | TGTGCCAGCAGCCCCCGGCAGGGAGGGTGGGGGGAGACCCAGTACTTC
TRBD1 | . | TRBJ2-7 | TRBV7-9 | CASSLDRGRNEQYF | TGTGCCAGCAGCCTGGACAGGGGGCGCAACGAGCAGTACTTC
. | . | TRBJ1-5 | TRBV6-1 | CASSESGSTQHF | TGTGCCAGCAGTGAGTCAGGGAGCACCCAGCATTTT
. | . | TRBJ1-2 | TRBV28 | CASSPLTYGYTF | TGTGCCAGCAGTCCTTTGACCTATGGCTACACCTTC
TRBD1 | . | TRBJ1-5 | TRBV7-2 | CASNRDRVGQPQHF | TGTGCCAGCAATAGGGACAGGGTAGGTCAGCCCCAGCATTTT
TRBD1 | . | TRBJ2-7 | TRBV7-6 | CASSLAGGHEQYF | TGTGCCAGCAGCTTAGCAGGGGGCCACGAGCAGTACTTC
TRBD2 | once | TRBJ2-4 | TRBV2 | CASSDETSGSNIQYF | TGTGCCAGCAGTGACGAGACTAGCGGGAGTAACATTCAGTACTTC
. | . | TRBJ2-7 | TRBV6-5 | CASSSAFEQYF | TGTGCCAGCAGTTCCGCGTTCGAGCAGTACTTC
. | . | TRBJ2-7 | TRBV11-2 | CASSSTRRELYEQYF | TGTGCCAGCAGCTCCACACGACGGGAACTCTACGAGCAGTACTTC
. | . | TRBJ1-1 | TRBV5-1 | CASSLDPGSAFEAFF | TGCGCCAGCAGCTTGGATCCGGGTAGTGCTTTTGAAGCTTTCTTT
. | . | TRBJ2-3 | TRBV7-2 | CASSFPDFTDTQYF | TGTGCCAGCAGCTTCCCAGATTTCACAGATACGCAGTATTTT
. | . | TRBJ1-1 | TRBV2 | CASSYTGYTEAFF | TGTGCCAGCAGTTACACAGGGTACACTGAAGCTTTCTTT
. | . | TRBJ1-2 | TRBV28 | CASSLMGRGYTF | TGTGCCAGCAGTTTGATGGGGAGAGGCTACACCTTC
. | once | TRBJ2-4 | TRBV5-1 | CASSPEFRYSPQNIQYF | TGCGCCAGCAGCCCTGAGTTTCGATATTCTCCGCAAAACATTCAGTACTTC
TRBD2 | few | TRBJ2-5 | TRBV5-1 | CASTGTSGTETQYF | TGCGCCAGCACCGGGACTAGCGGGACCGAGACCCAGTACTTC
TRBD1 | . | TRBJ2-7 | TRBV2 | CASSIWPGGSVEQYF | TGTGCCAGCAGTATATGGCCAGGGGGCTCGGTCGAGCAGTACTTC
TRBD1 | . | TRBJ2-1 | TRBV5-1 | CASSQAGGFEQFF | TGCGCCAGCAGCCAGGCAGGGGGCTTTGAGCAGTTCTTC
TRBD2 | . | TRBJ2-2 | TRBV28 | CASSLLAGATGELFF | TGTGCCAGCAGTTTACTAGCGGGAGCCACCGGGGAGCTGTTTTTT
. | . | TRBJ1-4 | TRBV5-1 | CASSPRGATTNEKLFF | TGCGCCAGCAGCCCCCGAGGGGCCACAACTAATGAAAAACTGTTTTTT
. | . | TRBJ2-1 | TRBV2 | CASRDSGLGEQFF | TGTGCCAGCAGAGACAGCGGTTTAGGTGAGCAGTTCTTC
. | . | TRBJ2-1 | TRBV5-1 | CASSFLESGRAYNEQFF | TGCGCCAGCAGCTTCCTGGAGAGCGGACGAGCCTACAATGAGCAGTTCTTC
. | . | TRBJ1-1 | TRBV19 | CASMDRGGRTEAFF | TGTGCCAGTATGGACCGGGGGGGGCGAACTGAAGCTTTCTTT
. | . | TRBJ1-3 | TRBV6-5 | CASSYGTAGNTIYF | TGTGCCAGCAGTTACGGTACAGCTGGAAACACCATATATTTT
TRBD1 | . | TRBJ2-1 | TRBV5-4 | CASSLGPGQGDNEQFF | TGTGCCAGCAGCTTGGGACCGGGACAGGGTGACAATGAGCAGTTCTTC
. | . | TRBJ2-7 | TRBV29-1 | CSVRTGSLADAYEQYF | TGCAGCGTAAGGACAGGTTCCCTAGCGGACGCCTACGAGCAGTACTTC
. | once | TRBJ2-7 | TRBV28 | CASSSDRDARYF | TGTGCCAGCAGTTCCGACAGAGACGCCCGGTACTTC
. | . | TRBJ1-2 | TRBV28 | CASSFQGFMGGYTF | TGTGCCAGCAGTTTCCAGGGTTTTATGGGTGGCTACACCTTC
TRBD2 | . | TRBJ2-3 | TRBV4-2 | CASSQVLASGYDTQYF | TGTGCCAGCAGCCAAGTTTTGGCTAGCGGGTACGATACGCAGTATTTT
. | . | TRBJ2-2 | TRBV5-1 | CASSSADTGELFF | TGCGCCAGCAGCTCTGCCGACACCGGGGAGCTGTTTTTT
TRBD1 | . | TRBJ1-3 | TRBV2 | CATGKDRVASGNTIYF | TGTGCCACTGGGAAGGACAGGGTCGCCTCTGGAAACACCATATATTTT
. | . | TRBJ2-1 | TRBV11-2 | CASSLSTGVNEQFF | TGTGCCAGCAGCTTATCGACCGGGGTCAATGAGCAGTTCTTC
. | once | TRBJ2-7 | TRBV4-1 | CASSSQGKTVLSGQPYEQYF | TGCGCCAGCAGCTCCCAAGGGAAGACAGTTCTTAGCGGACAGCCTTACGAGCAGTACTTC
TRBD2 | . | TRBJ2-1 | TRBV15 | CATSRLAGYNEQFF | TGTGCCACCAGCAGACTAGCGGGCTACAATGAGCAGTTCTTC
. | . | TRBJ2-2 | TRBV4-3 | CASSQDVGRPNTGELFF | TGCGCCAGCAGCCAAGATGTTGGGCGACCGAACACCGGGGAGCTGTTTTTT
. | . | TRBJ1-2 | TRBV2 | CASKVGQSHGYTF | TGTGCCAGCAAGGTTGGACAGAGTCATGGCTACACCTTC
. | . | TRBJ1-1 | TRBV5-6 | CASSRRVTEAFF | TGTGCCAGCAGCCGCAGGGTCACTGAAGCTTTCTTT
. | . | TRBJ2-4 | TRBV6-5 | CASSYRAHGIQYF | TGTGCCAGCAGTTACAGGGCCCATGGGATTCAGTACTTC
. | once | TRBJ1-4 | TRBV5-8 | CASSLFPGTNEKLFF | TGTGCCAGCAGCTTGTTCCCTGGGACGAATGAAAAACTGTTTTTT
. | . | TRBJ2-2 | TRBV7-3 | CASSLVGRGENTGELFF | TGTGCCAGCAGCTTAGTAGGCCGGGGCGAGAACACCGGGGAGCTGTTTTTT
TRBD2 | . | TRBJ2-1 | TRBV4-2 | CASSPSGLAVYNEQFF | TGTGCCAGCAGCCCGTCGGGACTAGCGGTTTACAATGAGCAGTTCTTC
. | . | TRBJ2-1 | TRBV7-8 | CASNPEGGPILDEQFF | TGTGCCAGCAACCCTGAAGGTGGCCCCATTCTCGATGAGCAGTTCTTC
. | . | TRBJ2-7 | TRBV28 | CALGAVHEQYF | TGTGCCCTAGGGGCCGTTCACGAGCAGTACTTC
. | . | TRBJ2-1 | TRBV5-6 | CASSLGQSHNEQFF | TGTGCCAGCAGCTTGGGACAGTCCCACAATGAGCAGTTCTTC
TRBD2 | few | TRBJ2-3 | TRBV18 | CASSSRTSGSIADTQYF | TGTGCCAGCTCATCACGGACTAGCGGGAGCATCGCAGATACGCAGTATTTT
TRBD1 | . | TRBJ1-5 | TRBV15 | CATSRGVTGNDQPQHF | TGTGCCACCAGCAGAGGGGTGACAGGGAATGATCAGCCCCAGCATTTT
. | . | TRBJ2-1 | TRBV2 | CASRYTDSTVNEQFF | TGTGCCAGCAGGTATACGGACTCGACGGTAAATGAGCAGTTCTTC
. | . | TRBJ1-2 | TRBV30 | CAWSGKGGEKYGYTF | TGTGCCTGGAGTGGGAAGGGAGGCGAGAAATATGGCTACACCTTC
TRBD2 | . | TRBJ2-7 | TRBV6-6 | CASSYGLASYEQYF | TGTGCCAGCAGCTACGGACTAGCGAGCTACGAGCAGTACTTC